Presented here are 8 T cell receptor beta chains from one specimen sequenced in a study of T cell responses to AZD1222 COVID-19 vaccine. This table comes from immunoSEQ multiplex PCR, and its TCRdb copy is limited to in-frame clones, with some not included. The sample contains 100,000 to 150,000 clones, approximately 92% of which appear only once. The specimen was peripheral blood, collected 28 days after the second AZD1222 dose. These receptors were collected from an adult who received the AZD1222 COVID-19 vaccine.

The chain uses TRBV5-4 and TRBJ1-5; D call uncertain. In germline, CDR1 is SGHNT, CDR2 YYREEE (reference sequence). Trimming removed 0 bases at V and 4 bases at J, with 5 bases between. The CDR3 sequence is 13 residues long. The CDR3 protein is CASSLDGNQPQHF. The CDR3 DNA follows: TGTGCCAGCAGCTTGGACGGGAATCAGCCCCAGCATTTT.

This chain connects TRBV6-1 to TRBJ2-3; D possibly uses TRBD1 or TRBD2 (5 bases each). The CDR3 length is 17 residues. Germline V gene lookup returns CDR1 MNHNS and CDR2 SASEGT. The V end lost 1 base, the J end lost 8 bases, and 22 bases lay between the germline ends. The CDR3 loop is CASSEVGAGGLRGTQYF. The DNA for the CDR3 is TGTGCCAGCAGTGAAGTTGGGGCGGGCGGGCTTAGGGGTACGCAGTATTTT.

The chain combines TRBV5-1 with TRBJ2-1; 8 nucleotides match TRBD1. The junction had 2 bases not matched to a gene; V was cut back by 2 bases and J by 7 bases. Germline V CDR1 and CDR2: SGHRS, YFSETQ. The CDR3 is 13 residues long. CDR3 DNA sequence: TGCGCCAGCAGCTTCTACAGGGGGAATGAGCAGTTCTTC. Amino acid sequence: CASSFYRGNEQFF.

A single count supports this clone. The CDR3 coding sequence is TGTGCCAGCGTTTCAGCGGCCTTGAACACTGAAGCTTTCTTT. Protein sequence: CASVSAALNTEAFF. The gene calls are TRBV28 and TRBJ1-1; D gene uncertain. With 8 bases removed from V and 0 bases from J, the gap between germline ends came to 13 bases. The CDR3 consists of 14 residues. The germline CDR1 and CDR2 sequences are MDHEN and SYDVKM.

The J gene is TRBJ2-6, the V gene TRBV5-1; D remains unclear. Looked up from germline, CDR1 is SGHRS and CDR2 is YFSETQ. The CDR3 covers 16 residues. V lost 0 bases, J lost 0 bases, and 7 bases lay in between. The CDR3, as DNA: TGCGCCAGCAGCTTGGCAGAGGTCTCTGGGGCCAACGTCCTGACTTTC. It specifies CASSLAEVSGANVLTF.

This chain connects TRBV19 to TRBJ1-2; D is possibly TRBD1 (6 bases). This CDR3 spans 15 amino acids. With 2 bases removed from V and 4 bases from J, the gap between germline ends came to 14 bases. Germline assignment: CDR1 LNHDA and CDR2 SQIVND (reference sequence). DNA for the CDR3: TGTGCCAGTAGTATAAACCCGACAGGATCCTATGGCTACACCTTC. Translation: CASSINPTGSYGYTF.

The chain has TRBV11-2 and TRBJ2-7, with D perhaps TRBD2 (5 bases). Germline CDR1 reads SGHAT; CDR2 reads FQNNGV. V lost 5 bases and J lost 4, with 9 bases in between. This CDR3 has 12 amino acids. CDR3 sequence: CASSESGYEQYV. CDR3 in DNA: TGTGCCAGCAGCGAATCGGGGTACGAGCAGTACGTC.

V usage is TRBV5-1 and J usage is TRBJ1-1; 9 bases fit TRBD1. V shed 4 bases and J 11 bases; nucleotides not matched to a gene: 21. Germline CDR1 is SGHRS and CDR2 is YFSETQ. The CDR3 spans 17 residues. CDR3 protein: CASSLEPGTGTKVKAFF. In nucleotides, the CDR3 is TGCGCCAGCAGCCTTGAACCCGGGACAGGGACGAAGGTGAAGGCTTTCTTT.